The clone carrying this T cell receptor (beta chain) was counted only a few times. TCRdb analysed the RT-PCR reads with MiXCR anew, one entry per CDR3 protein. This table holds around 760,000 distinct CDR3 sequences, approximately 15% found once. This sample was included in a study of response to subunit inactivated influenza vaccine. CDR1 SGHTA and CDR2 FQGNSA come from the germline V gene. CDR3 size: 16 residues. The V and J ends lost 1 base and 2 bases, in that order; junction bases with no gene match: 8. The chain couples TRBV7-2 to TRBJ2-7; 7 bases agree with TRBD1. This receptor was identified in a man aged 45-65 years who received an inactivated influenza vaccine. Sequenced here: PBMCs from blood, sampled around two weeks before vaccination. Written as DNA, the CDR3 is TGTGCCAGCAGCTTAGGGAGACAGGGTGGGGCCTACGAGCAGTACTTC. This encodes CASSLGRQGGAYEQYF.